What follows describes a single TCR beta chain. Its target is unknown. This entry belongs to a study of graft-versus-host responses after intestinal transplantation. Study-level results: The study associated peak circulating GvH clone levels with early post-transplant HvG declines.

Germline lookup yields CDR1 MDHEN and CDR2 SYDVKM. Trimming cost V 8 bases and J 3 bases; bases outside gene matches: 8. This CDR3 has 14 residues. Method: immunoSEQ multiplex PCR; TCRdb's copy keeps in-frame clones and lacks some. The repertoire holds over 80,000 clones, around 86% seen once, with 1.4% in the top ten. The TCR sequence derives from a human patient who received an intestinal transplant, so some T cells may come from the graft donor. This specimen consisted of PBMCs, obtained 255 days after intestinal transplant. The gene calls are TRBV28 and TRBJ2-3; TRBD2 aligns across 7 bases. CDR3 sequence reads: CASHWGGVTDTQYF. CDR3 nucleotide sequence: TGTGCCAGCCATTGGGGGGGAGTGACAGATACGCAGTATTTT.